The next 13 T cell receptor beta chains were all read from a single sample in a study of T cell changes during pregnancy in multiple sclerosis. TCRdb keeps only in-frame clones here, not all; method: immunoSEQ multiplex PCR. This table has about 49,000 clones, 90% to 95% appearing once. Sequencing was performed on CD8+ T cells from peripheral blood mononuclear cells, taken before pregnancy. The receptors shown here come from a female donor with multiple sclerosis, enrolled in a pregnancy study.

The chain carries TRBV19 and TRBJ2-7, with a weak D call TRBD2 (5 bases). The CDR3 totals 16 residues. The germline V and J ends were trimmed by 4 bases and 4 bases, with 20 bases remaining between them. Germline V CDR1 and CDR2: LNHDA, SQIVND (reference sequence). The DNA for the CDR3 is TGTGCCAGTAGTAACGGGGTGAGCTCCTTGGCTTACGAGCAGTACTTC. Its protein is CASSNGVSSLAYEQYF. Variable domain in full (rest from reference TRBV19 and TRBJ2-7): DGGITQSPKYLFRKEGQNVTLSCEQNLNHDAMYWYRQDPGQGLRLIYYSQIVNDFQKGDIAEGYSVSREKKESFPLTVTSAQKNPTAFYLCASSNGVSSLAYEQYFGPGTRLTVT.

This rearrangement joins TRBV7-9 to TRBJ2-2; a weak D match, TRBD1 (5 bases). CDR1 and CDR2 from the germline V gene are SEHNR and FQNEAQ (reference sequence). The CDR3 is 14 amino acids. Between the trimmed V and J ends, which lost 3 bases and 0 bases, there was a span of 5 bases. The CDR3 DNA reads TGTGCCAGCAGCTTGACAGCGAACACCGGGGAGCTGTTTTTT. Its protein is CASSLTANTGELFF. The entire variable domain, with the rest obtained from reference TRBV7-9 and TRBJ2-2, is as follows: DTGVSQNPRHKITKRGQNVTFRCDPISEHNRLYWYRQTLGQGPEFLTYFQNEAQLEKSRLLSDRFSAERPKGSFSTLEIQRTEQGDSAMYLCASSLTANTGELFFGEGSRLTVL.

The V and J genes are TRBV27 and TRBJ2-5; 12 nucleotides match TRBD1. Germline V lookup: CDR1 MNHEY, CDR2 SMNVEV (reference sequence). The V and J ends lost 1 base and 4 bases, in that order; junction bases with no gene match: 7. The CDR3 sequence is 17 residues long. The CDR3 sequence is CASSLWGQGAILETQYF. The CDR3 nucleotides are TGTGCCAGCAGTTTATGGGGACAGGGGGCTATTTTAGAGACCCAGTACTTC.

The V call is TRBV2, the J call TRBJ2-1; tentative D call: TRBD1 (6 bases). Trimming cost V 10 bases and J 11 bases, with 12 bases left between them. CDR1 is SNHLY and CDR2 is FYNNEI in the germline V gene. The CDR3 is 10 residues long. The CDR3 here is CAISGTQQFF. The DNA of the CDR3 is TGTGCCATATCCGGGACACAGCAGTTCTTC.

The chain links TRBV5-5 to TRBJ2-1; 12 nucleotides align to TRBD2. In germline, CDR1 is SGHKS, CDR2 YYEKEE (reference sequence). Trimming took 4 bases from V and 8 from J; bases not matched to a gene: 7. The CDR3 covers 15 residues. The CDR3 here is CASSNGLAGGYEQFF. The CDR3, as DNA: TGTGCCAGCAGCAACGGGCTAGCGGGAGGGTATGAGCAGTTCTTC.

The chain links TRBV10-3 to TRBJ2-1, with 8 bases aligning to TRBD1. V gave up 2 bases and J gave up 2 bases; unmatched junction bases: 8. Germline V gene sequence: CDR1 ENHRY, CDR2 SYGVKD. The CDR3 length is 17 residues. The CDR3: CAISEAITGGPYNEQFF. Written as DNA, the CDR3 is TGTGCCATCAGTGAGGCGATAACAGGGGGACCCTACAATGAGCAGTTCTTC.

The V call is TRBV27, the J call TRBJ2-1; unclear D gene. The CDR3 is 14 amino acids. Germline V gene sequence: CDR1 MNHEY, CDR2 SMNVEV (reference sequence). Trimming took 4 bases from V and 1 from J, leaving 8 bases between them. The CDR3 loop reads CASSYHGSYNEQFF. CDR3 sequence (DNA): TGTGCCAGCAGTTATCACGGGTCCTACAATGAGCAGTTCTTC.

This rearrangement joins TRBV7-7 to TRBJ2-5; 9 bases agree with TRBD2. V shed 5 bases and J 0 bases; nucleotides not matched to a gene: 4. Per the germline V gene, CDR1 is SSHAT and CDR2 is FNYEAQ (reference sequence). There are 15 residues in the CDR3. In DNA form, the CDR3 reads TGTGCCAGCAGCGAGGGACTAGCTCACCAAGAGACCCAGTACTTC. Residues: CASSEGLAHQETQYF.

The gene calls are TRBV18 and TRBJ2-7; 7 bases map to TRBD1. This CDR3 region has 14 residues. V gave up 3 bases and J gave up 3 bases; unmatched junction bases: 5. Germline CDR1 KGHSH, CDR2 LQKENI. The DNA for the CDR3 is TGTGCCAGCTCACCGCAGACAGGGCTCTACGAGCAGTACTTC. Encoded protein: CASSPQTGLYEQYF. Full variable domain (missing parts from reference TRBV18 and TRBJ2-7): NAGVMQNPRHLVRRRGQEARLRCSPMKGHSHVYWYRQLPEEGLKFMVYLQKENIIDESGMPKERFSAEFPKEGPSILRIQQVVRGDSAAYFCASSPQTGLYEQYFGPGTRLTVT.

This chain joins TRBV27 and TRBJ1-5; D not certain. This CDR3 has 14 amino acids. Germline-derived CDR1 and CDR2 are MNHEY and SMNVEV (reference sequence). Trimming shortened V by 2 bases and J by 2 bases, and 7 bases separated the two germline ends. The CDR3 DNA reads TGTGCCAGCAGTTTAAACCAGGGCAATCAGCCCCAGCATTTT. Residues: CASSLNQGNQPQHF.

The rearrangement uses TRBV7-9 and TRBJ1-3, with TRBD1 as a possible D gene (6 bases). CDR1 is SEHNR and CDR2 is FQNEAQ in the germline V gene (reference sequence). The CDR3 runs to 15 residues. V lost 5 bases and J 4 bases, leaving 15 bases between the germline ends. The DNA for the CDR3 is TGTGCCAGCAGCCCTCCCGCAGGGGACGGAAACACCATATATTTT. Its protein is CASSPPAGDGNTIYF.

This chain uses TRBV14 with TRBJ2-7; D ambiguous. Trimming removed 1 base from V and 1 base from J, with 8 bases in between. The CDR3 consists of 14 residues. The germline CDR1 and CDR2 sequences are SGHDN and FVKESK. The CDR3 sequence: CASSQVGHSYEQYF. The DNA for the CDR3 is TGTGCCAGCAGCCAAGTGGGCCATTCCTACGAGCAGTACTTC.

The chain is built from TRBV4-1 and TRBJ1-5; a possible D gene is TRBD1 (5 bases). The ends were cut back, 3 bases at V and 2 bases at J, with 11 bases in the middle. This CDR3 region has 15 residues. CDR1 is MGHRA, CDR2 YSYEKL, per germline. The CDR3 here is CASSHTGLGNQPQHF. CDR3 DNA: TGCGCCAGCAGCCACACAGGCCTGGGCAATCAGCCCCAGCATTTT.